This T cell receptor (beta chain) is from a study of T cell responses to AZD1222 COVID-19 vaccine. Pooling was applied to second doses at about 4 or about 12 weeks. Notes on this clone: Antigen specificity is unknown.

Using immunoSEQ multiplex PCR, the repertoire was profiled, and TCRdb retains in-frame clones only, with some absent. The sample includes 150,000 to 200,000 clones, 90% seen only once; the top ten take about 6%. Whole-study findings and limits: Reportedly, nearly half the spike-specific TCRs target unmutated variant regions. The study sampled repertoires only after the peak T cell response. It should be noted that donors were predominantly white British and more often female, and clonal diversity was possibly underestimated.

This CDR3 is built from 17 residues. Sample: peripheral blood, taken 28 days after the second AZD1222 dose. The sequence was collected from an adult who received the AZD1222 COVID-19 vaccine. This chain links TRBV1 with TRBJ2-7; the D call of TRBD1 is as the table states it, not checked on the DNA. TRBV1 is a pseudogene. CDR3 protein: CTSSRKIEDSKSYEQYF. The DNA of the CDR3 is TGCACCAGCAGCCGCAAGATTGAGGACAGTAAAAGCTACGAGCAGTACTTC.